The sequence of this TCR beta chain was determined in a study of shared clonotypes between healthy human individuals. Study as a whole: Each donor contributed plates that comprised three CD4 naive, three CD4 memory, two CD8 naive and one CD8 memory.

The data were produced by immunoSEQ multiplex PCR, yet TCRdb's version contains in-frame clones alone and is incomplete. The data show roughly 2,000,000 clones, about 93% seen once. CD45RO-negative cells were positively selected for CCR7, leaving out terminally differentiated effector memory CD45RA+ cells. Trimming removed 0 bases from V and 5 bases from J, with 11 bases in between. Germline lookup yields CDR1 SGHAT and CDR2 FQNNGV. The CDR3 loop spans 16 amino acids. Points on this clone: Antigen unknown.

Regarding the study as a whole: Naive CD4 clonotypes were shared across several donors at about 5%.

The sequencing sample was made of naive CD8+ T cells from PBMCs. V is TRBV11-2 and J is TRBJ1-6; D unclear. This TCR derives from a man between 18 and 29 years old in good health. Some clones in this sample may be carry-over from other donors' samples. The CDR3 spells CASSLDLLPDNSPLHF. CDR3 sequence (DNA): TGTGCCAGCAGCTTAGACCTTCTTCCAGATAATTCACCCCTCCACTTT.